The T cell receptor (beta chain) described here comes from a study of blood T cell repertoires in COVID-19. Whole-study context: COVID-19 samples, acute and convalescent, were from the United States, Italy and Spain. In each case, the material was cDNA or gDNA derived from T cells, B-cell-depleted T cells, or PBMCs.

Participants, roughly 18 to 90 years old, spanned fewer than 25 US areas. Produced via immunoSEQ multiplex PCR; TCRdb's table is partial and in-frame only. The profile covers about 270,000 clones, with approximately 90% appearing a single time and over 4% taken by the ten largest. The germline V gene has CDR1 MGHRA and CDR2 YSYEKL. The V and J ends lost 0 bases and 4 bases, in that order; junction bases with no gene match: 5. This CDR3 comprises 15 residues. The sequencing input was PBMCs or T cells enriched from blood (not recorded which). The V call is TRBV4-1, the J call TRBJ2-7; 8 bases map to TRBD1. The sequence was obtained from a woman between 25 and 40 years old with acute COVID-19. The CDR3 protein is CASSQDAGQVYEQYF. The CDR3 DNA sequence: TGCGCCAGCAGCCAAGATGCGGGACAGGTTTACGAGCAGTACTTC.